This T cell receptor beta chain was sequenced in a study of blood T cell repertoires in COVID-19. The CDR3 contains 15 residues. The ends were cut back, 5 bases at V and 0 bases at J, with 14 bases in the middle. Germline V gene sequence: CDR1 MDHEN, CDR2 SYDVKM. The table came from immunoSEQ multiplex PCR; TCRdb's copy has only in-frame clones and leaves some out. The sample has 130,000 or so clones, roughly 83% seen once. The source is a man aged 45-65 years who had recovered from COVID-19. The rearrangement links TRBV28 to TRBJ2-7; D perhaps matches TRBD1 (6 bases). Source material: PBMCs or T cells enriched from blood (not recorded which). The DNA for the CDR3 is TGTGCCAGCAGTACAACAGGGTCCTTCTCCTACGAGCAGTACTTC. This translates into CASSTTGSFSYEQYF.